This entry describes one TCR beta chain. Its antigen is not identified. The CDR3 has 14 amino acids. V was clipped by 3 bases and J by 2 bases, with 10 bases between them. Germline CDR1 is SGHNT and CDR2 is YENEEA. Participants comprised healthy donors of bone marrow. Researchers ran the PCR with 60 Vbeta and 13 Jbeta primers. Using immunoSEQ multiplex PCR, the repertoire was profiled, and TCRdb retains in-frame clones only, with some absent. Found here are about 180,000 clones, around 80% of them singletons; the top ten hold approximately 1.4%. This sample stems from a study of cytomegalovirus exposure and HLA in healthy donors. Looking at the study overall: Most genotyped donors, around 78% of 300 to 400, had Caucasian-associated genetic ancestry.

Overall study findings and caveats: A missense variant in DCLRE1C was later tied to TCR beta V- and J-gene trimming.

Sequencing was carried out using PBMCs. The origin of this receptor is a man in his late teens or twenties in good health and CMV-seronegative. V and J are TRBV11-3 and TRBJ1-1, with D perhaps TRBD1 (6 bases). The CDR3: CASSFRDTNTEAFF. The CDR3 nucleotides are TGTGCCAGCAGCTTTCGGGACACCAACACTGAAGCTTTCTTT.